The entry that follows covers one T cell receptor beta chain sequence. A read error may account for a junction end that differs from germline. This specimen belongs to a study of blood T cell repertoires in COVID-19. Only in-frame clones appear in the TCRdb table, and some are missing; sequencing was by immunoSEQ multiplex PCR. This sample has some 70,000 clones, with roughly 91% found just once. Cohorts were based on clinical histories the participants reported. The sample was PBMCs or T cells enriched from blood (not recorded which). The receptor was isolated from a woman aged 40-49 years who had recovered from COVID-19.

CDR3 sequence (DNA): TGTGCCAGCACCTTGAGGGGTAACTATGGCTACACCTTC. Its translation: CASTLRGNYGYTF. The chain recombines TRBV5-8 with TRBJ1-2, with D possibly matching TRBD1 (5 bases). The germline V gene has CDR1 SGHTS and CDR2 YDEGEE. The CDR3 runs 13 residues.